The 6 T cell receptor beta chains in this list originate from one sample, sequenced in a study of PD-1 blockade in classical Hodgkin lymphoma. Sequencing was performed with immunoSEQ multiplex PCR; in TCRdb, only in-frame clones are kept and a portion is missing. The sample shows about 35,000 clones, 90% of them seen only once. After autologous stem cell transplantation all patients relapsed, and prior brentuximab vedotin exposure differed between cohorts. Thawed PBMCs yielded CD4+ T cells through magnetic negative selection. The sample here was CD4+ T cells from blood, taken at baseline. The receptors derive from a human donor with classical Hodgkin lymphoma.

The CDR3 region has the DNA TGTGCCAGCCGGGGGGGCGGCGAGCAGTACTTC. Encoded protein: CASRGGGEQYF. The chain is built from TRBV28 and TRBJ2-7; 8 bases match TRBD2. Germline assignment: CDR1 MDHEN and CDR2 SYDVKM. Trimming at V came to 8 bases and at J to 6 bases, leaving 3 bases not matched to a gene. The CDR3 length is 11 residues.

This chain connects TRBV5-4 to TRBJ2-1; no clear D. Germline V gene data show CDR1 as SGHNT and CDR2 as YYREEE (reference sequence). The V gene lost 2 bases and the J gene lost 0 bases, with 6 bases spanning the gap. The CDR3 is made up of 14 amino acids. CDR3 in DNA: TGTGCCAGCAGCTTCAGTCCCTCCTACAATGAGCAGTTCTTC. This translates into CASSFSPSYNEQFF.

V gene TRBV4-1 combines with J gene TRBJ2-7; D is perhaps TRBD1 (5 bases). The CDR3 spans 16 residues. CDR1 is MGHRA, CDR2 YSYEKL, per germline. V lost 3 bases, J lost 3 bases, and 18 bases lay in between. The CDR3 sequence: CASSQITTGRDYEQYF. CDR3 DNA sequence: TGCGCCAGCAGCCAGATCACTACCGGCAGGGACTACGAGCAGTACTTC.

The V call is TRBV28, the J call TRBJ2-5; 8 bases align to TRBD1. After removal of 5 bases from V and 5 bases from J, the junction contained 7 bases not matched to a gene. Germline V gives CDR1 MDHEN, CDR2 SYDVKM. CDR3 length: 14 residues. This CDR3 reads CASSPRTGRETQYF. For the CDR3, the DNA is TGTGCCAGCAGTCCCCGGACAGGGAGGGAGACCCAGTACTTC. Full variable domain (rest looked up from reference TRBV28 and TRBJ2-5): DVKVTQSSRYLVKRTGEKVFLECVQDMDHENMFWYRQDPGLGLRLIYFSYDVKMKEKGDIPEGYSVSREKKERFSLILESASTNQTSMYLCASSPRTGRETQYFGPGTRLLVL.

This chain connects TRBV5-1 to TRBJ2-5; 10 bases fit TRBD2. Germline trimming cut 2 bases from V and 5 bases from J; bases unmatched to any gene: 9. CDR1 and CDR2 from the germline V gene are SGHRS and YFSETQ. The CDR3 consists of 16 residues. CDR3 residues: CASSFSSGRAKETQYF. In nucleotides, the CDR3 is TGCGCCAGCAGCTTCTCCAGCGGGAGGGCAAAGGAGACCCAGTACTTC.

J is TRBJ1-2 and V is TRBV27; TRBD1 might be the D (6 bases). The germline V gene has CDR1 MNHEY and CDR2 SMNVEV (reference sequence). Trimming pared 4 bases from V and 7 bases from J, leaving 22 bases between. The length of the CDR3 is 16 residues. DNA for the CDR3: TGTGCCAGCAGTTCCGCAGGGGTTGTGGGGAGAATTGGCTACACCTTC. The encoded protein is CASSSAGVVGRIGYTF.